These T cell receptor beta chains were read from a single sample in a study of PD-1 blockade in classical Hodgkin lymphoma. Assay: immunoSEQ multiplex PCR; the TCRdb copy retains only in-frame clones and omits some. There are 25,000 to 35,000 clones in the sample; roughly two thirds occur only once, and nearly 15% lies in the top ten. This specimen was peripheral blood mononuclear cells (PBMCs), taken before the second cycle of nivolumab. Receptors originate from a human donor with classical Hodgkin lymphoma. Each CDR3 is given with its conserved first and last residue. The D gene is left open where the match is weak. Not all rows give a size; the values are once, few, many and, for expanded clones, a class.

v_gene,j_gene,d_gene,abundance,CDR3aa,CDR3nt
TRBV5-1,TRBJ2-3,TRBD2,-,CASSLGLAGADTQYF,TGCGCCAGCAGCTTGGGACTAGCGGGGGCAGATACGCAGTATTTT
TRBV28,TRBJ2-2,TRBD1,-,CASSPTRTGLNTGELFF,TGTGCCAGCAGCCCCACCCGGACAGGGCTGAACACCGGGGAGCTGTTTTTT
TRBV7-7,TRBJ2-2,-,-,CASSRGINTGELFF,TGTGCCAGCAGTAGGGGGATAAACACCGGGGAGCTGTTTTTT
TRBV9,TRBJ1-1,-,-,CASSARGGGTEAFF,TGTGCCAGCAGCGCCCGGGGCGGTGGGACTGAAGCTTTCTTT
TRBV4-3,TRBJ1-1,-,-,CASSSSGGVLNTEAFF,TGCGCCAGCAGCTCAAGCGGGGGGGTACTAAACACTGAAGCTTTCTTT
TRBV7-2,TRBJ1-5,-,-,CASSFLTSNQPQHF,TGTGCCAGCAGCTTTTTGACTAGCAATCAGCCCCAGCATTTT
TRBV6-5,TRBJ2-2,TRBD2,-,CASRRGARGGELFF,TGTGCCAGCAGGCGGGGGGCTAGGGGCGGGGAGCTGTTTTTT
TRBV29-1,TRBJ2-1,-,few,CSVTAETGEQFF,TGCAGCGTTACGGCCGAGACGGGGGAGCAGTTCTTC
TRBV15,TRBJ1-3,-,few,CATRTSSGNTIYF,TGTGCCACCAGGACAAGCTCTGGAAACACCATATATTTT
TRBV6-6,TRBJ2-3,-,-,CASSYSGMVADTQYF,TGTGCCAGCAGTTACTCAGGGATGGTGGCAGATACGCAGTATTTT
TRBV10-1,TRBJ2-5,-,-,CASSAGRGYQETQYF,TGCGCCAGCAGTGCCGGACGGGGATACCAAGAGACCCAGTACTTC
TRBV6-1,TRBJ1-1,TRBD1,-,CAVGPGQGRTEAFF,TGTGCCGTAGGTCCCGGACAGGGGAGGACTGAAGCTTTCTTT
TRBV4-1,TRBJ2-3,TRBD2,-,CASSQERGASGETDTQYF,TGCGCCAGCAGCCAAGAGAGGGGCGCTAGCGGGGAAACAGATACGCAGTATTTT
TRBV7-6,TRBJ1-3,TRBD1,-,CASSLRDRVRNTIYF,TGTGCCAGCAGCTTAAGGGACAGGGTACGGAACACCATATATTTT
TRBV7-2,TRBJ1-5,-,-,CASSLPGTSQPQHF,TGTGCCAGCAGCTTACCCGGGACAAGTCAGCCCCAGCATTTT
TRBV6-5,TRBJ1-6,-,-,CASAGTYNSPLHF,TGTGCCAGCGCGGGGACCTATAATTCACCCCTCCACTTT